The 27 T cell receptor beta chains below were found in one sample sequenced in a study of cytotoxic CD8 clonotypes in ibrutinib-treated CLL (dated by TCRdb to 2020 to 2023). Library preparation was by the immunoSEQ multiplex PCR assay. TCRdb carries this immuneACCESS record with in-frame sequences only. Its versions omit some clonotypes, under half of them owing to an unresolved V gene in the studies checked, with the rest unexplained. The sample has 150,000 to 200,000 clones on record, 81% of them singletons. The ten largest clonotypes hold around 2.1% of the sample. Interpreted using the paper, the time point label stands for: roughly 12 months on ibrutinib. The sequencing here drew on PBMCs, taken after 12 months of ibrutinib treatment. These receptors all stem from a human donor with chronic lymphocytic leukemia.

This clone appeared once. This sequence joins TRBV19 and TRBJ2-1; the D gene could be TRBD1 or TRBD2 (5 bases each). The length of the CDR3 is 15 residues. Trimming removed 1 base from V and 7 bases from J, with 14 bases in between. Germline lookup yields CDR1 LNHDA and CDR2 SQIVND (reference sequence). The CDR3 nucleotides read TGTGCCAGTAGTATAGTGGCAGGGAGAGGAAATGAGCAGTTCTTC. Protein sequence: CASSIVAGRGNEQFF.

The chain uses TRBV5-1 and TRBJ1-2, with 7 bases identical to TRBD1. The CDR3 is 14 residues long. V dropped 4 bases and J dropped 7; count of bases not matched to a gene: 10. Germline V CDR1 and CDR2: SGHRS, YFSETQ. The CDR3 reads CASSPSEGAVGYTF. The CDR3 nucleotides read TGCGCCAGCAGCCCCTCGGAGGGGGCGGTTGGCTACACCTTC.

The gene calls are TRBV7-9 and TRBJ2-7; D possibly matches TRBD1 or TRBD2 (5 bases each). In germline, CDR1 is SEHNR, CDR2 FQNEAQ (reference sequence). The CDR3 has 14 amino acids. V was trimmed by 8 bases and J by 1 base, leaving 15 bases between them. The CDR3 DNA reads as TGTGCCAGCCGAGGGGCTAACATTTCCTACGAGCAGTACTTC. Translated: CASRGANISYEQYF.

This clone was detected only a few times. The chain couples TRBV5-5 to TRBJ1-5; maybe TRBD1 (5 bases). V was clipped by 4 bases and J by 4 bases, with 12 bases between them. Looked up from germline, CDR1 is SGHKS and CDR2 is YYEKEE (reference sequence). This CDR3 has 14 amino acids. The CDR3 region has the DNA TGTGCCAGCAGCGCCGGGACCTGGAATCAGCCCCAGCATTTT. Encoded protein: CASSAGTWNQPQHF.

The J gene is TRBJ2-5, the V gene TRBV5-1; TRBD1 agrees at 8 bases. Losses at the gene ends were 4 bases for V and 2 bases for J; bases not matched to a gene: 10. This CDR3 has 16 residues. Germline CDR1 reads SGHRS; CDR2 reads YFSETQ. The CDR3 here is CASSPAGDRGQETQYF. CDR3 DNA: TGCGCCAGCAGCCCGGCTGGCGACAGGGGACAAGAGACCCAGTACTTC. Supplemented by reference TRBV5-1 and TRBJ2-5, the full variable domain reads KAGVTQTPRYLIKTRGQQVTLSCSPISGHRSVSWYQQTPGQGLQFLFEYFSETQRNKGNFPGRFSGRQFSNSRSEMNVSTLELGDSALYLCASSPAGDRGQETQYFGPGTRLLVL.

The genes are TRBV9 and TRBJ1-1; 9 nucleotides line up with TRBD1. V lost 4 bases and J lost 10; bases outside the gene matches: 5. CDR1 and CDR2 (germline): SGDLS, YYNGEE. The CDR3 totals 12 residues. The CDR3 region is CASSFGQGRAFF. CDR3 DNA sequence: TGTGCCAGCAGCTTCGGACAGGGGAGAGCTTTCTTT.

J is TRBJ2-1 and V is TRBV9; 13 nucleotides match TRBD2. The junction had 12 bases not matched to a gene; V was cut back by 6 bases and J by 6 bases. The CDR3 has 17 amino acids. Germline V gene lookup returns CDR1 SGDLS and CDR2 YYNGEE. The CDR3 sequence is CASTSTSGGAAGNEQFF. CDR3 nucleotide sequence: TGTGCCAGCACCAGTACTAGCGGGGGGGCGGCAGGCAATGAGCAGTTCTTC.

The gene calls are TRBV28 and TRBJ2-3; TRBD2 is a possible D gene (6 bases). Germline CDR1 reads MDHEN; CDR2 reads SYDVKM. Trimming took 6 bases from V and 2 from J, leaving 21 bases between them. This CDR3 has 17 amino acids. The CDR3 DNA sequence: TGTGCCAGCAGCCAGCCACCCCGACTAGAGTACACAGATACGCAGTATTTT. Translation gives CASSQPPRLEYTDTQYF.

The V call is TRBV28, the J call TRBJ1-2, with 7 bases lining up with TRBD1. This CDR3 spans 14 amino acids. Trimming removed 3 bases from V and 4 bases from J; junction bases left unmatched: 5. Per the germline V gene, CDR1 is MDHEN and CDR2 is SYDVKM. Written as DNA, the CDR3 is TGTGCCAGCAGTTTTCAACAGGGGCGCTATGGCTACACCTTC. Its protein product is CASSFQQGRYGYTF.

This clone was recorded a few times. The V gene is TRBV10-3, the J gene TRBJ1-2; D remains unclear. This CDR3 has 12 residues. V shed 7 bases and J shed 4 bases, with 10 bases lying between them. Germline values: CDR1 ENHRY, CDR2 SYGVKD. In DNA form, the CDR3 reads TGTGCCATCACCGCAGGCCCCTATGGCTACACCTTC. It translates to CAITAGPYGYTF.

The V gene is TRBV10-3, the J gene TRBJ2-3, with D uncertain. The CDR3 has 14 residues. The germline gives CDR1 ENHRY, CDR2 SYGVKD. V dropped 10 bases and J dropped 0 bases, with 14 bases sitting between them. CDR3 nucleotide sequence: TGTGCCAGCAAACTCGGAAGTAGCACAGATACGCAGTATTTT. Translation: CASKLGSSTDTQYF.

This clone was detected once. The chain uses TRBV25-1 and TRBJ2-4; D possibly matches TRBD1 or TRBD2 (6 bases each). This CDR3 region has 14 residues. Germline-derived CDR1 and CDR2 are MGHDK and SYGVNS. Trimming shortened V by 6 bases and J by 6 bases, and 15 bases separated the two germline ends. The CDR3: CASSPWGAVNIQYF. CDR3 coding DNA: TGTGCCAGCAGCCCGTGGGGGGCCGTAAACATTCAGTACTTC.

A few counts support this clone. V is TRBV7-8 and J is TRBJ2-7, with D unresolved. V was shortened by 5 bases and J by 6 bases, with 17 bases between the two germline ends. The germline gives CDR1 SGHVS, CDR2 FQNEAQ. This CDR3 has 14 residues. The CDR3 is CASSPRRRLLEQYF. The CDR3 DNA is TGTGCCAGCAGCCCCCGGCGGCGTCTCCTCGAGCAGTACTTC.

The chain has TRBV6-1 and TRBJ1-3, with no clear D. The CDR3 runs 12 residues. Trimming left V 2 bases short and J 7 bases short, with 6 bases between. Per the germline V gene, CDR1 is MNHNS and CDR2 is SASEGT. CDR3 in DNA: TGTGCCAGCAGTGAAAAGTTGAACACCATATATTTT. It is translated as CASSEKLNTIYF.

This chain uses TRBV6-6 with TRBJ2-1; perhaps TRBD2 as D (6 bases). The CDR3 contains 15 residues. Trimming removed 0 bases at V and 7 bases at J, with 13 bases between. Germline values: CDR1 MNHNY, CDR2 SVGAGI (reference sequence). In DNA form, the CDR3 reads TGTGCCAGCAGTTACTCGACCTGGGGGAGGAATGAGCAGTTCTTC. The encoded protein is CASSYSTWGRNEQFF.

The gene calls are TRBV4-2 and TRBJ2-2; unclear D gene. CDR1 and CDR2 from the germline V gene are LGHNA and YNFKEQ. V was shortened by 0 bases and J by 6 bases, with 8 bases between the two germline ends. This CDR3 spans 14 amino acids. CDR3 in DNA: TGTGCCAGCAGCCAAGAGTCACTATCCGGGGAGCTGTTTTTT. It codes for CASSQESLSGELFF.

This clone was counted a few times. The chain carries TRBV9 and TRBJ1-6, with D tentatively TRBD1 (5 bases). Trimming removed 3 bases at V and 14 bases at J, with 12 bases between. The CDR3 has 12 amino acids. The germline CDR1 and CDR2 sequences are SGDLS and YYNGEE. CDR3 DNA: TGTGCCAGCAGCGCCGGGGGAGGGTCCCTCCACTTT. It is translated as CASSAGGGSLHF.

The chain is built from TRBV19 and TRBJ2-2, with TRBD1 matching 7 bases. The V gene end was trimmed by 1 base and the J gene end by 5 bases; junction bases not matched to a gene: 1. CDR1 is LNHDA, CDR2 SQIVND, per germline (reference sequence). This CDR3 spans 14 amino acids. CDR3 loop: CASSIGQGTGELFF. CDR3 nucleotides: TGTGCCAGTAGTATAGGACAGGGAACCGGGGAGCTGTTTTTT.

The rearrangement uses TRBV28 and TRBJ2-7; 7 nucleotides match TRBD2. This CDR3 contains 15 residues. Trimming cost V 2 bases and J 2 bases; bases outside gene matches: 6. The germline CDR1 and CDR2 sequences are MDHEN and SYDVKM. This CDR3 is CASSLGAGAAYEQYF. The CDR3 coding sequence is TGTGCCAGCAGTTTAGGGGCGGGAGCGGCCTACGAGCAGTACTTC.

The chain joins TRBV28 to TRBJ2-2; maybe TRBD2 (6 bases). Looked up from germline, CDR1 is MDHEN and CDR2 is SYDVKM. This CDR3 region has 15 residues. V was trimmed by 6 bases and J by 0 bases, leaving 11 bases between them. This CDR3 is CASSIRLANTGELFF. CDR3 nucleotides: TGTGCCAGCAGCATCAGACTAGCGAACACCGGGGAGCTGTTTTTT.

The chain uses TRBV6-5 and TRBJ1-1, with a possible D match to TRBD1 (5 bases). V gave up 5 bases and J gave up 3 bases, with 13 bases separating them. The CDR3 extends over 14 amino acids. The V gene's germline CDR1 is MNHEY and CDR2 SVGAGI. CDR3 coding DNA: TGTGCCAGCAGTGCCCTGGGGGGGGACACTGAAGCTTTCTTT. Translated, it gives CASSALGGDTEAFF.

The V call is TRBV29-1, the J call TRBJ2-7; the D call may be TRBD1 or TRBD2 (5 bases each). The V and J ends lost 2 bases and 5 bases respectively, with 10 bases between them. This CDR3 is 12 amino acids long. Germline lookup yields CDR1 SQVTM and CDR2 ANQGSEA. The CDR3 coding sequence is TGCAGCGTTGAACGGGACGGGGACGAGCAGTACTTC. Translated: CSVERDGDEQYF.

The V gene is TRBV28, the J gene TRBJ2-4, with D possibly being TRBD1 (5 bases). Germline lookup yields CDR1 MDHEN and CDR2 SYDVKM. This CDR3 has 16 amino acids. V lost 3 bases and J 0 bases, leaving 12 bases between the germline ends. DNA of the CDR3: TGTGCCAGCAGTTTCACTGGGGCCGTAGCCAAAAACATTCAGTACTTC. It is translated as CASSFTGAVAKNIQYF.

The chain is built from TRBV7-2 and TRBJ2-7, with a possible D match to TRBD2 (5 bases). CDR1 is SGHTA, CDR2 FQGNSA, per germline. Trimming cost V 4 bases and J 6 bases, with 16 bases left between them. The CDR3 extends over 14 amino acids. CDR3 nucleotide sequence: TGTGCCAGCAGCTCCCCTAGTTTTGCGGGCGAGCAGTACTTC. It yields the protein CASSSPSFAGEQYF.

The DNA for the CDR3 is TGCAGCGTAGAACGGGACAGGGGGCGGGAGACCCAGTACTTC. As protein: CSVERDRGRETQYF. This chain uses TRBV29-1 with TRBJ2-5; 12 bases are a match to TRBD1. V lost 6 bases to trimming and J lost 5 bases; unmatched junction nucleotides: 7. Germline CDR1 reads SQVTM; CDR2 reads ANQGSEA. CDR3 size: 14 residues.

The chain links TRBV2 to TRBJ1-1; D gene ambiguous. The ends were cut back, 7 bases at V and 0 bases at J, with 12 bases in the middle. Germline assignment: CDR1 SNHLY and CDR2 FYNNEI. The CDR3 runs 14 residues. The CDR3 sequence is CASTPGGLNTEAFF. In DNA, the CDR3 is TGTGCCAGCACTCCCGGCGGACTGAACACTGAAGCTTTCTTT. The whole variable domain, remainder taken from reference TRBV2 and TRBJ1-1, is EPEVTQTPSHQVTQMGQEVILRCVPISNHLYFYWYRQILGQKVEFLVSFYNNEISEKSEIFDDQFSVERPDGSNFTLKIRSTKLEDSAMYFCASTPGGLNTEAFFGQGTRLTVV.

The gene calls are TRBV6-1 and TRBJ1-3, with no clear D. V was cut by 3 bases and J by 4 bases, with 4 bases left in between. The CDR3 spans 12 residues. Germline V gene lookup returns CDR1 MNHNS and CDR2 SASEGT. CDR3 amino acids: CASSDKGNTIYF. Written as DNA, the CDR3 is TGTGCCAGCAGTGACAAGGGAAACACCATATATTTT.